The 6 T cell receptor beta chains presented below share a single source sample, sequenced in a study of T cells in Graves' hyperthyroidism and ophthalmopathy. TCR beta CDR3 regions were amplified from RNA. HTBI primers were used for first-round RT-PCR of the TCR CDR3. TCRdb itself ran the multiplex PCR reads through MiXCR, one entry per CDR3 protein. Among around 340,000 distinct CDR3 sequences, less than 20% were seen once, and the ten largest hold roughly 16%. The sample taken for sequencing was blood. The receptors originated from a woman in her thirties or forties with Graves' ophthalmopathy.

Turning to this clonotype: A junction boundary mismatches the germline segment, possibly from a read error. This chain uses TRBV6-2 or TRBV6-3 with TRBJ2-7; D may be TRBD2 (6 bases). This CDR3 has 12 amino acids. Germline V lookup: CDR1 MNHEY, CDR2 SVGEGT. This CDR3 reads CASIPPWREQCF. In DNA form, the CDR3 reads TGTGCCAGCATCCCTCCGTGGAGGGAGCAGTGCTTC.

This clonotype was observed at least ten times. The chain links TRBV11-2 to TRBJ2-7; D is undetermined. Germline CDR1 SGHAT, CDR2 FQNNGV. The CDR3 is 12 residues long. Between the trimmed V and J ends, which lost 1 base and 7 bases, there was a span of 8 bases. CDR3 nucleotide sequence: TGTGCCAGCAGCTTAGTCTGGGGAGAGCAGTACTTC. It is translated as CASSLVWGEQYF.

In its sample, this clonotype was seen many times. This chain uses TRBV20-1 with TRBJ1-6; TRBD1 is a possible D gene (6 bases). Germline V gene data show CDR1 as DFQATT and CDR2 as SNEGSKA (reference sequence). The length of the CDR3 is 14 residues. V shed 4 bases and J shed 7 bases, with 14 bases lying between them. CDR3 in amino acids: CSATRTAINSPLHF. CDR3 DNA sequence: TGCAGTGCTACCAGGACAGCGATCAATTCACCCCTCCACTTT.

The V gene is TRBV20-1, the J gene TRBJ1-5; TRBD1 agrees at 9 bases. CDR1 is DFQATT and CDR2 is SNEGSKA in the germline V gene (reference sequence). The CDR3 consists of 12 residues. The junction had 4 bases not matched to a gene; V was cut back by 8 bases and J by 5 bases. The CDR3, as DNA: TGCAGTCTGGACAGGGGAGATCAGCCCCAGCATTTT. Residues: CSLDRGDQPQHF.

In this sample, this clonotype turned up many times. The rearrangement uses TRBV4-3 and TRBJ2-2; D is undetermined. The V and J ends lost 0 bases and 6 bases respectively, with 14 bases between them. Germline CDR1 reads LGHNA; CDR2 reads YSLEER. The CDR3 length is 16 residues. In nucleotides, the CDR3 is TGCGCCAGCAGCCAAGATCATTCCGCCCTGTCCGGGGAGCTGTTTTTT. This encodes CASSQDHSALSGELFF.

A remark on this clonotype: This clone may be a read error of a much larger clone one base away. This rearrangement joins TRBV30 to TRBJ1-2, with D possibly matching TRBD1 (5 bases). The CDR3 consists of 14 residues. Per the germline V gene, CDR1 is GTSNPN and CDR2 is SVGIG (reference sequence). The CDR3 sequence is CVWSDRGPTDGYTF. Here the CDR3 DNA reads TGTGTCTGGAGTGATAGGGGTCCAACGGATGGCTACACCTTC.